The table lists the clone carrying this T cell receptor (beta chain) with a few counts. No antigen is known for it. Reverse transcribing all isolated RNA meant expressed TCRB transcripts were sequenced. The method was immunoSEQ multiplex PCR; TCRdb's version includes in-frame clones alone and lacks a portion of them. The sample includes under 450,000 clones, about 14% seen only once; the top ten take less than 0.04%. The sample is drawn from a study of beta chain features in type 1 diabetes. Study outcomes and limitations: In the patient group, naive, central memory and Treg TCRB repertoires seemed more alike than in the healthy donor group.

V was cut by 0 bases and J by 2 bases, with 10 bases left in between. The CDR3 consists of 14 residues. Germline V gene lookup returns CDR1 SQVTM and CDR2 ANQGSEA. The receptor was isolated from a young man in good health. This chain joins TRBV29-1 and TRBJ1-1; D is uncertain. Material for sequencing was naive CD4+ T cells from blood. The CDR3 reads CSVEDGSINTEAFF. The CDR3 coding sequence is TGCAGCGTTGAAGATGGCAGCATTAACACTGAAGCTTTCTTT.